This T cell receptor (beta chain) emerged from a study of blood T cell repertoires in COVID-19 (dated by TCRdb to the early 2020s). The study in broad terms: Collaborator samples came from the United States, Italy and Spain and covered acute and convalescent phases of COVID-19. The material from the prospective study consisted of cDNA or gDNA derived from T cells, B-cell-depleted T cells, or PBMCs. Deeply sampled blood TCRbeta repertoires from subjects exposed to, actively infected with, or recovered from COVID-19 were included in the dataset. The repertoires were made available in a free public database intended to serve as a resource for research on the immune response to SARS-CoV-2. The samples were drawn from two sources: the first 160 participants of the ongoing ImmuneRACE study, and fewer than 1,500 subjects contributed by 6 global collaborators. A de-identified subject ID, COVID-19 status, age in years and sex were almost always included in the sample metadata. Where available, HLA class I and class II types were taken from metadata supplied by the sample provider and were not determined by assay-based typing. On the study overall, not on this receptor specifically: The quantity of clinical and demographic metadata differed by source and by participant and was supplied without curation.

CDR1 SEHNR and CDR2 FQNEAQ are derived from the germline V gene (reference sequence). Including the terminal cysteine and phenylalanine, the CDR3 comprises 14 residues. The retained sequence is limited to the CDR3, 42 bases, with the frame set at the first base. Relative to germline, V is 5 bases shorter and J is 3 bases shorter, with 13 bases between their ends. Participants in the prospective study were aged roughly 18 to 95 years, lived in some 24 United States geographic areas, and enrolled through a virtual design. In the prospective study, cohorts were assigned on the basis of participant-reported clinical history obtained from a screening survey and a study questionnaire. For ImmuneRACE Cohort 3, a participant was defined as recovered based on two consecutive negative NP/OP PCR tests, clearance by a healthcare professional, or resolution of symptoms. In the prospective study, whole blood, serum and a nasopharyngeal or oropharyngeal swab were collected from each participant by mobile phlebotomists. Prospective study participants could optionally give additional blood draws and questionnaires over an approximately 2-month period. Before DNA extraction, prospective study blood samples were shipped either frozen or at room temperature.

TCRbeta CDR3 regions were amplified from genomic DNA using the immunoSEQ Assay, a bias-controlled multiplex PCR. Concerning the study's data processing: Nucleated cell counts per sample were estimated from amplification of reference gene primers within the assay. Sequence reads were collapsed and filtered to measure the absolute abundance of every unique TCRbeta CDR3 rearrangement. For each sample, productive Simpson clonality was calculated as the square root of Simpson's diversity index across productive rearrangements. TCRdb's version of the immuneACCESS table is confined to in-frame rearrangements and falls short of the full clone set. An unresolved V gene accounts for under half of the shortfall where checked; the remainder is of unknown origin. The V and J calls and clone size are taken from that table; D and trimming were inferred from the DNA. For this sample there are approximately 470,000 clones; 75% to 90% appear just once. 0.65% to 0.9% of the sample belongs to the ten largest clones.

Comment on this clone: The antigen it binds to is not known. Base qualities are not recorded, but no much larger clone differs from it by a single base.

This sequence was found in a woman aged 18-29 years who had recovered from COVID-19. Sample: PBMCs or T cells enriched from blood (not recorded which). Here the chain combines TRBV7-9 and TRBJ1-1; no D gene is confidently identified. The DNA sequence follows: TGTGCCAGCAGCCAAACTTCGGGTTACACTGAAGCTTTCTTT. It translates as CASSQTSGYTEAFF. The full variable domain, completed from the reference TRBV7-9 and TRBJ1-1 proteins outside the CDR3, reads DTGVSQNPRHKITKRGQNVTFRCDPISEHNRLYWYRQTLGQGPEFLTYFQNEAQLEKSRLLSDRFSAERPKGSFSTLEIQRTEQGDSAMYLCASSQTSGYTEAFFGQGTRLTVV.